A selection of T cell receptor beta chains follows, all from one sample in a study of beta chain features in type 1 diabetes. Libraries were prepared by immunoSEQ multiplex PCR; TCRdb keeps only in-frame clonotypes and omits some of them. The sample carries 240,000 or so clones, around 21% recorded once. The specimen sequenced was naive CD4+ T cells from blood. These receptors were collected from a woman between 40 and 50 years old with type 1 diabetes. Each CDR3 is given with its conserved first and last residue. D genes are given only for firm matches. A row's size may be missing; if present it is once, few, many or a size class.

D gene | J gene | clone size | V gene | CDR3 protein | CDR3 DNA
NA | TRBJ2-7 | NA | TRBV28 | CASSPTEGSYEQYF | TGTGCCAGCAGTCCGACGGAGGGCTCCTACGAGCAGTACTTC
TRBD1 | TRBJ1-1 | few | TRBV29-1 | CSGWGQGIREAFF | TGCAGCGGCTGGGGACAGGGCATAAGAGAAGCTTTCTTT
TRBD1 | TRBJ2-5 | NA | TRBV11-3 | CASSPGTGETQYF | TGTGCCAGCAGTCCCGGGACAGGGGAGACCCAGTACTTC
NA | TRBJ2-3 | few | TRBV28 | CASSLAGPSTDTQYF | TGTGCCAGCAGTTTAGCGGGCCCTAGCACAGATACGCAGTATTTT
TRBD2 | TRBJ2-2 | NA | TRBV7-3 | CASSLRGLANAGELFF | TGTGCCAGCAGCTTAAGGGGACTAGCAAACGCCGGGGAGCTGTTTTTT
TRBD2 | TRBJ2-5 | NA | TRBV7-3 | CASSSRGGRETQYF | TGTGCCAGCAGCTCCCGCGGGGGGCGAGAGACCCAGTACTTC
TRBD2 | TRBJ2-1 | NA | TRBV9 | CASSGGTNNEQFF | TGTGCCAGCAGCGGCGGGACTAACAATGAGCAGTTCTTC
NA | TRBJ1-4 | few | TRBV7-9 | CASSLGETHEAEKLFF | TGTGCCAGCAGCTTAGGGGAGACTCACGAAGCGGAAAAACTGTTTTTT
NA | TRBJ1-2 | NA | TRBV5-1 | CASSLVPRDGYTF | TGCGCCAGCAGCTTGGTACCTCGGGATGGCTACACCTTC
NA | TRBJ2-7 | few | TRBV7-2 | CASSFPYEQYF | TGTGCCAGCAGTTTCCCGTACGAGCAGTACTTC
NA | TRBJ1-1 | NA | TRBV6-5 | CASSYGAGVNTEAFF | TGTGCCAGCAGTTACGGGGCAGGGGTGAACACTGAAGCTTTCTTT
NA | TRBJ2-1 | once | TRBV4-1 | CASSQDPAPYEQFF | TGCGCCAGCAGCCAAGATCCAGCGCCCTATGAGCAGTTCTTC
NA | TRBJ1-1 | few | TRBV7-2 | CASSLGRPTEAFF | TGTGCCAGCAGCTTAGGGAGACCCACTGAAGCTTTCTTT
TRBD1 | TRBJ2-5 | few | TRBV9 | CASSLRDSPQETQYF | TGTGCCAGCAGCCTACGGGACAGCCCACAAGAGACCCAGTACTTC
NA | TRBJ1-1 | NA | TRBV18 | CASSPMQGRGTEAFF | TGTGCCAGCTCTCCAATGCAGGGAAGGGGCACTGAAGCTTTCTTT
TRBD2 | TRBJ2-2 | few | TRBV7-2 | CASSLVAGGGNTGELFF | TGTGCCAGCAGCTTAGTAGCCGGCGGGGGGAACACCGGGGAGCTGTTTTTT
TRBD1 | TRBJ1-1 | few | TRBV27 | CASSHGQGYIAFF | TGTGCCAGCAGTCACGGACAGGGTTATATAGCTTTCTTT
TRBD1 | TRBJ1-6 | few | TRBV9 | CASSGRQGNNSPLHF | TGTGCCAGCAGCGGAAGACAGGGAAATAATTCACCCCTCCACTTT
TRBD2 | TRBJ2-1 | NA | TRBV18 | CASSPPGGQYNEQFF | TGTGCCAGCTCACCTCCGGGAGGGCAGTACAATGAGCAGTTCTTC
NA | TRBJ1-5 | NA | TRBV7-8 | CASSFSDGPQHF | TGTGCCAGCAGCTTTAGCGATGGGCCCCAGCATTTT
NA | TRBJ2-1 | few | TRBV28 | CASSLRGSYNEQFF | TGTGCCAGCAGTTTACGGGGGTCCTACAATGAGCAGTTCTTC
NA | TRBJ2-7 | few | TRBV4-3 | CASSQGGGSYEQYF | TGCGCCAGCAGCCAAGGCGGCGGATCCTACGAGCAGTACTTC
NA | TRBJ1-6 | NA | TRBV9 | CASSRDNPPLHF | TGTGCCAGCAGCAGGGACAATCCACCCCTCCACTTT
NA | TRBJ2-2 | few | TRBV9 | CASAPLRGPGELFF | TGTGCCAGCGCCCCCCTCAGGGGACCCGGGGAGCTGTTTTTT
NA | TRBJ2-3 | few | TRBV7-9 | CASSASSDTQYF | TGTGCCAGCAGCGCCTCTAGTGATACGCAGTATTTT
NA | TRBJ2-1 | few | TRBV18 | CASSPSWGDEQFF | TGTGCCAGCTCACCATCTTGGGGCGATGAGCAGTTCTTC
NA | TRBJ2-1 | NA | TRBV6-5 | CASSYSRLGYNEQFF | TGTGCCAGCAGTTACTCCCGACTGGGCTACAATGAGCAGTTCTTC
TRBD1 | TRBJ1-2 | few | TRBV30 | CAWSGQGRGGYTF | TGTGCCTGGAGTGGACAGGGCCGAGGCGGCTACACCTTC
NA | TRBJ1-5 | NA | TRBV9 | CASSVGGQNNQPQHF | TGTGCCAGCAGCGTAGGTGGACAGAACAATCAGCCCCAGCATTTT
NA | TRBJ1-5 | few | TRBV30 | CAWSDRSNQPQHF | TGTGCCTGGAGTGACAGGAGCAATCAGCCCCAGCATTTT
TRBD2 | TRBJ2-4 | NA | TRBV2 | CASRGTSGNIQYF | TGTGCCAGCAGAGGGACTAGCGGAAACATTCAGTACTTC
TRBD2 | TRBJ2-3 | NA | TRBV10-3 | CAIKLGTSGTDTQYF | TGTGCCATCAAATTAGGGACTAGCGGCACAGATACGCAGTATTTT
NA | TRBJ2-2 | NA | TRBV27 | CASSLQRMNTGELFF | TGTGCCAGCAGTTTACAGCGGATGAACACCGGGGAGCTGTTTTTT
NA | TRBJ2-3 | NA | TRBV5-1 | CASSYRDTDTQYF | TGCGCCAGCAGCTACAGGGATACAGATACGCAGTATTTT
NA | TRBJ1-5 | few | TRBV23-1 | CASSHAPGHQNKPPQHF | TGCGCCAGCAGTCACGCCCCGGGACACCAGAACAAACCGCCCCAGCATTTT
TRBD2 | TRBJ2-1 | NA | TRBV5-4 | CASSSTGTSGMRSYNEQFF | TGTGCCAGCAGCTCCACCGGGACTAGCGGGATGAGATCCTACAATGAGCAGTTCTTC
NA | TRBJ2-5 | few | TRBV4-3 | CASSQVGEEKTQYF | TGCGCCAGCAGCCAAGTCGGGGAGGAAAAGACCCAGTACTTC
NA | TRBJ2-3 | NA | TRBV2 | CASKSRESTDTQYF | TGTGCCAGCAAATCTCGTGAGAGCACAGATACGCAGTATTTT
TRBD1 | TRBJ2-7 | few | TRBV28 | CASGPAGTGYEQYF | TGTGCCAGCGGTCCCGCCGGGACAGGGTACGAGCAGTACTTC